The entry below gives a single T cell receptor beta chain sequence along with its context. Its antigen is not known. These data originate in a study of beta chain features in type 1 diabetes. This CDR3 contains 19 residues. Germline values: CDR1 SGDLS, CDR2 YYNGEE. The ends lost 7 bases at V and 1 base at J; junction bases unmatched: 17. TCRB transcripts that were expressed got sequenced, as all of the isolated RNA had been reverse transcribed. Profiled with immunoSEQ multiplex PCR; TCRdb holds only in-frame clones, not every one. This table holds 300,000 to 350,000 clones, around an eighth found once. Study-wide findings and caveats: In all four CD4+ subsets, TCRB CDR3 length was significantly, moderately reduced in type 1 diabetes.

V and J are TRBV9 and TRBJ2-5, with 12 bases that match TRBD2. The receptor was isolated from a woman aged 18 to 35 with type 1 diabetes. Sample: naive CD4+ T cells from blood. CDR3 amino acids: CASASSGTSGWGPQETQYF. The DNA of the CDR3 is TGTGCCAGCGCTTCCTCCGGGACTAGCGGGTGGGGGCCCCAAGAGACCCAGTACTTC.